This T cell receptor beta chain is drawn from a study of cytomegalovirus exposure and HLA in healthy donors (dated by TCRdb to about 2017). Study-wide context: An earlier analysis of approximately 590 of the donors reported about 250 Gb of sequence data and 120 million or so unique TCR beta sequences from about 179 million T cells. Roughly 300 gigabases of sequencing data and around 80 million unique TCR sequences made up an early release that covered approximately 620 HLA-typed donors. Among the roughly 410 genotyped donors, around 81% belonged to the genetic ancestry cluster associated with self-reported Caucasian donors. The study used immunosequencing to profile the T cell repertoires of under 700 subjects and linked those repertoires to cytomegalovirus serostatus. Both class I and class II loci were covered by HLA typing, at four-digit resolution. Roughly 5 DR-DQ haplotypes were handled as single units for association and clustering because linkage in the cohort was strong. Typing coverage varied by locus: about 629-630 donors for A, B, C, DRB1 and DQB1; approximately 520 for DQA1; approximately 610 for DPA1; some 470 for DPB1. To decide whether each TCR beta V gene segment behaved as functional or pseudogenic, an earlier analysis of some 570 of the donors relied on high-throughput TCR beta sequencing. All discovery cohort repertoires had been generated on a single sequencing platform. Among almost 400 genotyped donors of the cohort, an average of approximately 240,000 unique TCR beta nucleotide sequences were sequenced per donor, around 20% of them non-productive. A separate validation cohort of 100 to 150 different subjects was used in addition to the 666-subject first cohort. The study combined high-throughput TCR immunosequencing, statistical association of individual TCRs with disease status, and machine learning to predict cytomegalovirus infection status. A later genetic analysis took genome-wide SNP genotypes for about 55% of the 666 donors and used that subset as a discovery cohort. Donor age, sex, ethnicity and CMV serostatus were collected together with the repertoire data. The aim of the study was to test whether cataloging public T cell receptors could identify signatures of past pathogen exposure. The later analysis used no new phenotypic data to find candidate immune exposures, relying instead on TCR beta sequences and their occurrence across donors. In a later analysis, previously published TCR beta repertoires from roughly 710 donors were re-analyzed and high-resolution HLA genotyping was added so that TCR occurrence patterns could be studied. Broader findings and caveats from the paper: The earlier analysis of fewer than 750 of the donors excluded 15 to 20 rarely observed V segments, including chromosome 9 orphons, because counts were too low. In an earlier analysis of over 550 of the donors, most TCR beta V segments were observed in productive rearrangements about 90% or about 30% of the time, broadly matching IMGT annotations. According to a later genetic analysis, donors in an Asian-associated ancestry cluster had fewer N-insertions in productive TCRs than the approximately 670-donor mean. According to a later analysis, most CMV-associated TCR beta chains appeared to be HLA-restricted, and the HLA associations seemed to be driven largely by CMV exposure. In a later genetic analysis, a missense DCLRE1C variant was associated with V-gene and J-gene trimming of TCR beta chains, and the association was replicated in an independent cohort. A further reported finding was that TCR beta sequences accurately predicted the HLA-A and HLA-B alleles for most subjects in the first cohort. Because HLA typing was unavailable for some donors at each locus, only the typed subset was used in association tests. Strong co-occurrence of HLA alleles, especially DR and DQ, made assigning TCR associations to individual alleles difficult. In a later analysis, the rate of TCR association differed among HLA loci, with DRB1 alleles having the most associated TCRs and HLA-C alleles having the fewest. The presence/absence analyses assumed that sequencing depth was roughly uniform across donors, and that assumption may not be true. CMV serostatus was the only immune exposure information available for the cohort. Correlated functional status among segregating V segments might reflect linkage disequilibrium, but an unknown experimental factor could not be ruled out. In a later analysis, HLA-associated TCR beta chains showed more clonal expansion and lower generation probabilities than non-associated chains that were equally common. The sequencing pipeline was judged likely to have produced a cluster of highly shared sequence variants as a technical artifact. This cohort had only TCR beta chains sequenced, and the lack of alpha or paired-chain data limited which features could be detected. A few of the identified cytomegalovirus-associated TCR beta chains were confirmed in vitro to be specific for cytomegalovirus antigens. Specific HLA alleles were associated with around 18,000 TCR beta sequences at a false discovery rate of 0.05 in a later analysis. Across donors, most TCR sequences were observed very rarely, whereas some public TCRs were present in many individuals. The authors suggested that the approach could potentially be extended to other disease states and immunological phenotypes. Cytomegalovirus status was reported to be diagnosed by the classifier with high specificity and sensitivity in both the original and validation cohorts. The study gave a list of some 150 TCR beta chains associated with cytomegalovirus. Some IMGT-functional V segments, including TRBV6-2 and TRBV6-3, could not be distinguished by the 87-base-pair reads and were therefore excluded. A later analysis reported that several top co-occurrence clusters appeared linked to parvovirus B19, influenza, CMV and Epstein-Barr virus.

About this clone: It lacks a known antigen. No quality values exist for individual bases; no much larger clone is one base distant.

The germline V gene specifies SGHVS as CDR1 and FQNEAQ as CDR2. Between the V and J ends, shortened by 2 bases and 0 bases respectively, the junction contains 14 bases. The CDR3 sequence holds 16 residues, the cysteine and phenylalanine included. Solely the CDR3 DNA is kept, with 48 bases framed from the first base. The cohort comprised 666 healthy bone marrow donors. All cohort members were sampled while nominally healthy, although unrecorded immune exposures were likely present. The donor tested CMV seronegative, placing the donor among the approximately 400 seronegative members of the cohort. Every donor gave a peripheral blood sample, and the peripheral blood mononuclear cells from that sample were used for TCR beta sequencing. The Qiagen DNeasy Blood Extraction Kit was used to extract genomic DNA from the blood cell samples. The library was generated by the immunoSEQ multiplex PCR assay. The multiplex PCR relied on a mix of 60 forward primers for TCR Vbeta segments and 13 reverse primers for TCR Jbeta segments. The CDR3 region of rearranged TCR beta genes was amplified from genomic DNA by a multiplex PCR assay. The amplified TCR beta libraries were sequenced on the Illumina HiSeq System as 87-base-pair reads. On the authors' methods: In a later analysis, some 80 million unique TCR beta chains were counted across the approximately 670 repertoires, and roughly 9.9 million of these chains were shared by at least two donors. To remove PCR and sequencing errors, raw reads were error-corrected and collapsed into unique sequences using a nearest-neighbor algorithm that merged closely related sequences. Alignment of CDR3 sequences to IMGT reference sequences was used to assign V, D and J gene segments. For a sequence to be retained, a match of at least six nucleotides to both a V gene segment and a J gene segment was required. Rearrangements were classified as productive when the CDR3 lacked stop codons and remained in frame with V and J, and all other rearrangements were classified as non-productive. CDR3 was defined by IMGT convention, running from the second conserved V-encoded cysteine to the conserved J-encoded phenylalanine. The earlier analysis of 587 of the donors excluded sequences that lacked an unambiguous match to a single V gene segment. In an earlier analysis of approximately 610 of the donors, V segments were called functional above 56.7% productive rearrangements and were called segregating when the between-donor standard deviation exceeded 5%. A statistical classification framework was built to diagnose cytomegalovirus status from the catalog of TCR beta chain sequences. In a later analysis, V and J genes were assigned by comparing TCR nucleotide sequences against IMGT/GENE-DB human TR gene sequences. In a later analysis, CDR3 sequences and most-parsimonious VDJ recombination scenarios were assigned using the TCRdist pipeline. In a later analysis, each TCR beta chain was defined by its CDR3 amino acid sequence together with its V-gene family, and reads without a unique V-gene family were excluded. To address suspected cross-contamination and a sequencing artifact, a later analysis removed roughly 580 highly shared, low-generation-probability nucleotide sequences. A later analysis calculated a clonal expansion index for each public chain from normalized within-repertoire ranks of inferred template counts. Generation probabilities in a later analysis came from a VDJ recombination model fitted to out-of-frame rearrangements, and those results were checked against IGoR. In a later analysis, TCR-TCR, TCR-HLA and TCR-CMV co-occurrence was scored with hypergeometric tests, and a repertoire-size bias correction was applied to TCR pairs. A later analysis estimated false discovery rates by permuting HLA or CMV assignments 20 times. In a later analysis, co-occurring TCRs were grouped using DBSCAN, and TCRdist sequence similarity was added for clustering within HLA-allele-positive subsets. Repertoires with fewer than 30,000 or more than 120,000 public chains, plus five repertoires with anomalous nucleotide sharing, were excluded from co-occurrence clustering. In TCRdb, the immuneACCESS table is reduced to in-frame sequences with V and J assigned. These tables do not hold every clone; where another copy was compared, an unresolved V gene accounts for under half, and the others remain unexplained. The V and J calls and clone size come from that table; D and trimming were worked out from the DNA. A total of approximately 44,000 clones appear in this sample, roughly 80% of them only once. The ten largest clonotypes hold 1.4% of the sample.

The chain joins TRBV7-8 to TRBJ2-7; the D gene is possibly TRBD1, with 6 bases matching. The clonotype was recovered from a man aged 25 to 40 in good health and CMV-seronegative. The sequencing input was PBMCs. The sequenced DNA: TGTGCCAGCAGCTTATTCCAGGGGACCAGCTCCTACGAGCAGTACTTC. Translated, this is CASSLFQGTSSYEQYF. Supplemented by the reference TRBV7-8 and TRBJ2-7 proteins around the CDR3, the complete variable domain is GAGVSQSPRYKVAKRGQDVALRCDPISGHVSLFWYQQALGQGPEFLTYFQNEAQLDKSGLPSDRFFAERPEGSVSTLKIQRTQQEDSAVYLCASSLFQGTSSYEQYFGPGTRLTVT.